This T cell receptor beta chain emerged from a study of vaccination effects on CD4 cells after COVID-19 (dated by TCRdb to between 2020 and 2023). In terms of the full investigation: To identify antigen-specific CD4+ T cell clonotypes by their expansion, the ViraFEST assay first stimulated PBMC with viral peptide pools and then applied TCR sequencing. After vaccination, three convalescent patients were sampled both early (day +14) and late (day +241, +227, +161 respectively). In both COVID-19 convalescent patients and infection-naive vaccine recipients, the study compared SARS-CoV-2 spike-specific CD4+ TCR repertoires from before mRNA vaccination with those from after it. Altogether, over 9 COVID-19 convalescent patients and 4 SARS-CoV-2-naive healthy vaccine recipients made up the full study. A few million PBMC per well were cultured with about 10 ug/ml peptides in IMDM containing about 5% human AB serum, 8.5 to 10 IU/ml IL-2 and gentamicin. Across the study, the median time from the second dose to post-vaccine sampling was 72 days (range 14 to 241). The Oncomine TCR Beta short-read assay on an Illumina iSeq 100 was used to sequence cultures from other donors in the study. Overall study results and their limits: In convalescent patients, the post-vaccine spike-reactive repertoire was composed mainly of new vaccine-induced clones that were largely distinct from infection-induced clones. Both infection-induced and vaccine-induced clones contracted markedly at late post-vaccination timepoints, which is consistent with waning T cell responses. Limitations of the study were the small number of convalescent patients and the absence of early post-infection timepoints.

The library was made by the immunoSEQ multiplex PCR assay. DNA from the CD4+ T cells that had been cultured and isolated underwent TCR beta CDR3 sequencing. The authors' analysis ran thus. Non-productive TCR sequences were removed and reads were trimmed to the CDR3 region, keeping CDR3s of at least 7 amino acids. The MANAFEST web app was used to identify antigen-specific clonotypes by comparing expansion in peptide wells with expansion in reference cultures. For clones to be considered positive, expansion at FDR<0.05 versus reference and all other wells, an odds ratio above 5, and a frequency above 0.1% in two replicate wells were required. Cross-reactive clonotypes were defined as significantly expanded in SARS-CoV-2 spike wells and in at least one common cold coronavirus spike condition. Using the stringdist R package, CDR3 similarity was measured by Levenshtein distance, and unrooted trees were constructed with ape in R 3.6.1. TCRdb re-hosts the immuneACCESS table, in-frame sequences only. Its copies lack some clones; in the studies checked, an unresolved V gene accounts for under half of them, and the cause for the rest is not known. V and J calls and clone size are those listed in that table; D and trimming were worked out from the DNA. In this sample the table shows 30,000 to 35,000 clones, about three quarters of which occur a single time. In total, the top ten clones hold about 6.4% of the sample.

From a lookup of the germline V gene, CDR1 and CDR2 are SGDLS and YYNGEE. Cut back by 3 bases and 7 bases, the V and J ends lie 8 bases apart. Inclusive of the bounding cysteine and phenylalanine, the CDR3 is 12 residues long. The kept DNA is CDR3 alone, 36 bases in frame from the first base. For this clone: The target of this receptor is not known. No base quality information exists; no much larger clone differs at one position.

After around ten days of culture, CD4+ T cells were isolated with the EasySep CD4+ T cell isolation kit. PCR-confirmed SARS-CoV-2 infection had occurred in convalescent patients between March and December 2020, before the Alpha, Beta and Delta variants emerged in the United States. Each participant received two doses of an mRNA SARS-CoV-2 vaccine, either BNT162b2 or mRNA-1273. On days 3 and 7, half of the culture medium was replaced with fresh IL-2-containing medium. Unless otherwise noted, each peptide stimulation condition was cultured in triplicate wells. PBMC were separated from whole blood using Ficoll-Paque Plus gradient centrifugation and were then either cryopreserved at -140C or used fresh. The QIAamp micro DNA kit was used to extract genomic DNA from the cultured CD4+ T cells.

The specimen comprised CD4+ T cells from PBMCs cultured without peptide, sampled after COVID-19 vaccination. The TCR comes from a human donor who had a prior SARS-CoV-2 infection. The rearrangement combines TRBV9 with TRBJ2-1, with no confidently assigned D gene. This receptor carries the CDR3 CASSADANEQFF. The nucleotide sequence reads TGTGCCAGCAGCGCTGATGCTAATGAGCAGTTCTTC.